The 18 T cell receptor beta chains listed next were all sequenced from one sample in a study of blood T cell repertoires in COVID-19. Measured with immunoSEQ multiplex PCR; TCRdb has only the in-frame clones, and not every one. The data show about 74,000 clones, 80% to 90% seen once. The sequencing sample was made of peripheral blood. All receptors derive from a man aged 65 to 79 with acute or convalescent COVID-19.

The V and J genes are TRBV15 and TRBJ2-5; the D gene is possibly TRBD1 (8 bases). The germline CDR1 and CDR2 sequences are LNHNV and YYDKDF (reference sequence). The CDR3 is 15 residues long. The V and J ends lost 6 bases and 4 bases respectively, with 18 bases between them. The CDR3 reads CATRKGTGGGETQYF. The CDR3 DNA sequence: TGTGCCACCAGAAAAGGGACAGGCGGGGGAGAGACCCAGTACTTC.

The chain uses TRBV7-9 and TRBJ2-3; 14 nucleotides agree with TRBD2. The trim removed 8 bases at V and 2 bases at J, leaving 18 bases unmatched. Per germline, CDR1 SEHNR and CDR2 FQNEAQ (reference sequence). The CDR3 has 20 amino acids. CDR3 bases: TGTGCCAGCCGCACACTCGGGACTAGCGGGAGCAGGGGGCTCACAGATACGCAGTATTTT. Encoded protein: CASRTLGTSGSRGLTDTQYF.

The chain carries TRBV28 and TRBJ1-5; TRBD1 agrees at 7 bases. This CDR3 is built from 17 residues. V lost 5 bases and J lost 1; bases outside the gene matches: 11. Germline V gene sequence: CDR1 MDHEN, CDR2 SYDVKM. The CDR3 region is CASSQGGLGMSNQPQHF. DNA of the CDR3: TGTGCCAGCAGTCAAGGGGGCCTCGGTATGAGCAATCAGCCCCAGCATTTT.

The V gene is TRBV3-1 (or the pseudogene TRBV3-2), the J gene TRBJ2-1; 7 nucleotides line up with TRBD2. The CDR3 has 15 amino acids. J gave up 0 bases and V 3 bases, and 2 bases lay outside the gene matches. Germline values: CDR1 LGHDT, CDR2 YNNKEL (reference sequence). Here the CDR3 reads CASSHGTNSYNEQFF. DNA of the CDR3: TGTGCCAGCAGCCATGGGACTAACTCCTACAATGAGCAGTTCTTC.

J is TRBJ2-1 and V is TRBV11-2, with a tentative D call TRBD2 (6 bases). Trimming stripped 4 bases from V and 0 bases from J, with 10 bases between. The CDR3 sequence is 15 residues long. Germline assignment: CDR1 SGHAT and CDR2 FQNNGV. In DNA form, the CDR3 reads TGTGCCAGCAGCTCGGACTATGGCTCCTACAATGAGCAGTTCTTC. Translation gives CASSSDYGSYNEQFF.

The V call is TRBV11-1, the J call TRBJ2-1; D gene ambiguous. Germline V CDR1 and CDR2: SGHAT, FQDESV (reference sequence). The CDR3 spans 14 residues. The V and J ends lost 5 bases and 2 bases respectively, with 10 bases between them. The CDR3 loop is CASSPAATYNEQFF. CDR3 DNA sequence: TGTGCCAGCAGCCCCGCGGCCACCTACAATGAGCAGTTCTTC.

This rearrangement joins TRBV5-1 to TRBJ2-1; 7 nucleotides align to TRBD1. Per germline, CDR1 SGHRS and CDR2 YFSETQ. The CDR3 extends over 14 amino acids. Unmatched junction bases numbered 6, after V lost 4 bases and J lost 5 bases. In DNA, the CDR3 is TGCGCCAGCAGCAAGGACAGGACAGACAATGAGCAGTTCTTC. Its protein is CASSKDRTDNEQFF.

In its sample, this clone was seen once. This rearrangement joins TRBV4-3 to TRBJ2-7; TRBD1 matches 8 bases. Per the germline V gene, CDR1 is LGHNA and CDR2 is YSLEER. This CDR3 spans 14 amino acids. The V and J ends lost 1 base and 5 bases, in that order; junction bases with no gene match: 4. The CDR3 reads CASSQVAGGHEQYF. CDR3 DNA: TGCGCCAGCAGCCAAGTGGCAGGGGGCCACGAGCAGTACTTC.

The chain couples TRBV25-1 to TRBJ1-1; D not certain. This CDR3 contains 15 residues. With 3 bases removed from V and 0 bases from J, the gap between germline ends came to 11 bases. CDR1 and CDR2 from the germline V gene are MGHDK and SYGVNS. This CDR3 is CASSDPSAMNTEAFF. The CDR3 DNA follows: TGTGCCAGCAGTGATCCCAGCGCTATGAACACTGAAGCTTTCTTT.

The rearrangement joins TRBV5-6 to TRBJ2-7, with a weak D call TRBD2 (6 bases). The V gene's germline CDR1 is SGHDT and CDR2 YYEEEE. Deletions cut 0 bases from V and 6 bases from J, with 10 bases between. The CDR3 consists of 13 residues. For the CDR3, the DNA is TGTGCCAGCAGCTTGGGGAGGGGAGGCGAGCAGTACTTC. Translating gives CASSLGRGGEQYF. Variable domain in full (rest from reference TRBV5-6 and TRBJ2-7): DAGVTQSPTHLIKTRGQQVTLRCSPKSGHDTVSWYQQALGQGPQFIFQYYEEEERQRGNFPDRFSGHQFPNYSSELNVNALLLGDSALYLCASSLGRGGEQYFGPGTRLTVT.

J is TRBJ2-1 and V is TRBV3-1 (or the pseudogene TRBV3-2); TRBD2 aligns across 9 bases. Losses at the gene ends were 4 bases for V and 5 bases for J; bases not matched to a gene: 9. CDR3 length: 16 residues. Germline loops: CDR1 LGHDT, CDR2 YNNKEL (reference sequence). The CDR3 DNA reads TGTGCCAGCAGCCGGGTAGGAGCGGGGGGTCACAATGAGCAGTTCTTC. As protein: CASSRVGAGGHNEQFF.

This chain connects TRBV6-2 or TRBV6-3 to TRBJ1-5, with 8 bases lining up with TRBD1. CDR3 length: 16 amino acids. Germline V gene data show CDR1 as MNHEY and CDR2 as SVGEGT. V trimming: 2 bases; J trimming: 6 bases; junction bases outside the gene matches: 9. CDR3 nucleotides: TGTGCCAGCAGTTACATTCAGGGGGCTCGTCGTCAGCCCCAGCATTTT. Protein product: CASSYIQGARRQPQHF.

The chain uses TRBV28 and TRBJ2-1; TRBD1 might be the D (5 bases). The ends were cut back, 2 bases at V and 0 bases at J, with 11 bases in the middle. The CDR3 length is 16 residues. Germline V gene sequence: CDR1 MDHEN, CDR2 SYDVKM. Here the CDR3 DNA reads TGTGCCAGCAGTTTAAGCAGGGATCGCTCCTACAATGAGCAGTTCTTC. This codes for CASSLSRDRSYNEQFF. The full variable domain, rest sourced from reference TRBV28 and TRBJ2-1, is DVKVTQSSRYLVKRTGEKVFLECVQDMDHENMFWYRQDPGLGLRLIYFSYDVKMKEKGDIPEGYSVSREKKERFSLILESASTNQTSMYLCASSLSRDRSYNEQFFGPGTRLTVL.

V and J are TRBV18 and TRBJ1-5; 7 nucleotides match TRBD1. The CDR3 runs to 19 residues. Germline V gives CDR1 KGHSH, CDR2 LQKENI. With V trimmed by 2 bases and J by 0 bases, 13 bases remained unmatched. The CDR3 is CASSPKSGRGAYSNQPQHF. The CDR3 region has the DNA TGTGCCAGCTCACCAAAGAGCGGCAGGGGGGCCTATAGCAATCAGCCCCAGCATTTT.

V is TRBV9 and J is TRBJ1-1; 8 nucleotides line up with TRBD1. CDR3 length: 15 residues. The V segment lost 4 bases and the J segment 1 base; nucleotides outside the gene matches: 6. Per the germline V gene, CDR1 is SGDLS and CDR2 is YYNGEE. The CDR3 nucleotides are TGTGCCAGCAGCCCGACAGGGGCAGGGAACACTGAAGCTTTCTTT. Translating it yields CASSPTGAGNTEAFF.

V and J are TRBV12-3 or TRBV12-4 and TRBJ1-2; TRBD1 matches at 7 bases. The CDR3 spans 13 residues. With 6 bases clipped from V and 6 bases from J, the junction kept 7 bases outside the gene matches. CDR3 protein: CASSPTGQDGYTF. The DNA of the CDR3 is TGTGCCAGCAGCCCCACCGGACAGGATGGCTACACCTTC.

The chain employs TRBV29-1 and TRBJ2-7; D perhaps matches TRBD1 (5 bases). The V end was cut by 6 bases, the J end by 2 bases, with 11 bases between. This CDR3 region has 12 residues. The V gene's germline CDR1 is SQVTM and CDR2 ANQGSEA. CDR3 in DNA: TGCAGCGTGACATCAGGGACCTACGAGCAGTACTTC. This encodes CSVTSGTYEQYF.

This chain uses TRBV7-6 with TRBJ2-1, with 7 bases fitting TRBD1. The trim removed 1 base at V and 2 bases at J, leaving 8 bases unmatched. This CDR3 is built from 17 residues. The germline V gene has CDR1 SGHVS and CDR2 FNYEAQ. CDR3 DNA sequence: TGTGCCAGCAGCTTAGTTGGTAACAGGGGCCCCTACAATGAGCAGTTCTTC. It translates to CASSLVGNRGPYNEQFF. Drawing the rest from reference TRBV7-6 and TRBJ2-1, the complete variable domain is GAGVSQSPRYKVTKRGQDVALRCDPISGHVSLYWYRQALGQGPEFLTYFNYEAQQDKSGLPNDRFSAERPEGSISTLTIQRTEQRDSAMYRCASSLVGNRGPYNEQFFGPGTRLTVL.